Listed below are T cell receptor beta chains from one sample, sequenced in a study of OX40 agonist ivuxolimab in advanced cancers. Profiling relied on immunoSEQ multiplex PCR, and the TCRdb table lists in-frame clones only, not all of them. This table has 100,000 or so clones, approximately 91% appearing once. The material sequenced was CD4+ or CD8+ T cells sorted from blood, taken in a trial of the OX40 agonist ivuxolimab. These receptor sequences come from an adult with an advanced solid tumor such as melanoma, head and neck, liver or kidney cancer. CDR3s include the opening cysteine and the closing phenylalanine or tryptophan. The order of the fields is D gene, V gene, J gene, clone size, CDR3 protein, CDR3 DNA. The D gene is left open where the match is weak. Clone size is not always given. Where it is, it says once, few, many or a class for expanded clones.

NA	TRBV28	TRBJ2-5	NA	CASRTKTETQYF	TGTGCCAGCAGGACTAAGACAGAGACCCAGTACTTC
TRBD1	TRBV19	TRBJ2-3	NA	CATRDRGPADTQYF	TGTGCCACCCGGGACAGGGGCCCCGCAGATACGCAGTATTTT
NA	TRBV15	TRBJ2-6	once	CATSSDRANVLTF	TGTGCCACCAGCAGCGACAGGGCCAACGTCCTGACTTTC
NA	TRBV7-2	TRBJ1-2	NA	CASSTRRVTF	TGTGCCAGCAGCACAAGGAGGGTCACCTTC
NA	TRBV25-1	TRBJ1-5	NA	CASSKRGAGQPQHF	TGTGCCAGCAGTAAAAGGGGGGCCGGTCAGCCCCAGCATTTT
TRBD1	TRBV4-1	TRBJ2-5	NA	CASSQAGQGAQETQYF	TGCGCCAGCAGCCAAGCGGGACAGGGGGCGCAGGAGACCCAGTACTTC
TRBD1	TRBV5-4	TRBJ2-5	NA	CASSFRTGQETQYF	TGTGCCAGCAGCTTCCGGACAGGCCAAGAGACCCAGTACTTC
NA	TRBV14	TRBJ2-3	NA	CASSQQNGDTQYF	TGTGCCAGCAGCCAGCAAAATGGCGATACGCAGTATTTT
TRBD1	TRBV5-1	TRBJ2-4	NA	CASSPNRGAAKNIQYF	TGCGCCAGCAGCCCGAACAGGGGGGCAGCCAAAAACATTCAGTACTTC
NA	TRBV7-9	TRBJ2-5	NA	CASSLGGTYQETQYF	TGTGCCAGCAGCTTAGGCGGGACCTACCAGGAGACCCAGTACTTC
NA	TRBV15	TRBJ1-5	few	CATSRDRANQPQHF	TGTGCCACCAGCAGAGATAGGGCGAATCAGCCCCAGCATTTT
TRBD2	TRBV7-2	TRBJ2-1	once	CASSLAAGGSREQFF	TGTGCCAGCAGCTTAGCGGCGGGAGGCTCTAGGGAGCAGTTCTTC
NA	TRBV19	TRBJ1-1	NA	CASRRNTEAFF	TGTGCCAGTAGGAGGAACACTGAAGCTTTCTTT
TRBD2	TRBV15	TRBJ2-1	NA	CATSRDMGLADPSYNEQFF	TGTGCCACCAGCAGAGACATGGGACTAGCGGATCCATCCTACAATGAGCAGTTCTTC
TRBD1	TRBV18	TRBJ1-6	NA	CASSPLRQGNSPLHF	TGTGCCAGCTCACCACTCCGACAGGGGAACTCACCCCTCCACTTT
TRBD2	TRBV4-1	TRBJ2-5	NA	CASSPARAGLAGGTQETQYF	TGCGCCAGCAGCCCAGCCCGGGCGGGACTAGCGGGAGGGACTCAAGAGACCCAGTACTTC
TRBD1	TRBV6-5	TRBJ1-5	NA	CASRRDRGNQPQHF	TGTGCCAGCAGGCGGGACAGAGGCAATCAGCCCCAGCATTTT
TRBD1	TRBV2	TRBJ2-3	NA	CASSGTGKRTDTQYF	TGTGCCAGCAGCGGGACAGGGAAAAGAACAGATACGCAGTATTTT
NA	TRBV18	TRBJ2-2	NA	CASSPPIQGATNTGELFF	TGTGCCAGCTCACCACCGATTCAAGGGGCTACGAACACCGGGGAGCTGTTTTTT
NA	TRBV13	TRBJ2-1	NA	CASSSRRAEYNEQFF	TGTGCCAGCAGCTCTAGGCGGGCCGAGTACAATGAGCAGTTCTTC
TRBD1	TRBV5-8	TRBJ1-1	once	CASSLEQGARNTEAFF	TGTGCCAGCAGCTTGGAACAGGGGGCTAGGAACACTGAAGCTTTCTTT
NA	TRBV25-1	TRBJ2-7	NA	CASSDETAYYEQYF	TGTGCCAGCAGTGATGAGACTGCCTACTACGAGCAGTACTTC
NA	TRBV15	TRBJ2-2	NA	CATSGGTAFVTGELFF	TGTGCCACCAGCGGCGGGACAGCCTTCGTCACCGGGGAGCTGTTTTTT
TRBD2	TRBV7-9	TRBJ2-1	NA	CASSHTRGGHYNEQFF	TGTGCCAGCAGCCATACTCGGGGGGGCCACTACAATGAGCAGTTCTTC
TRBD1	TRBV6-1	TRBJ1-4	NA	CASSQPGQANEKLFF	TGTGCCAGCAGTCAACCGGGACAGGCTAATGAAAAACTGTTTTTT
NA	TRBV11-2	TRBJ2-5	NA	CASSLVPGQETQYF	TGTGCCAGCAGCTTAGTACCAGGGCAAGAGACCCAGTACTTC
TRBD1	TRBV27	TRBJ1-1	NA	CAGGDRGTEAFF	TGTGCCGGCGGGGACAGAGGCACTGAAGCTTTCTTT
NA	TRBV18	TRBJ2-5	NA	CASSPSGTITGETQYF	TGTGCCAGCTCACCGTCCGGGACGATCACGGGGGAGACCCAGTACTTC
TRBD1	TRBV5-6	TRBJ1-1	once	CASRILGQGIMNTEAFF	TGTGCCAGCAGAATCTTGGGACAGGGGATTATGAACACTGAAGCTTTCTTT
TRBD1	TRBV9	TRBJ1-2	NA	CASSVGTGDGYTF	TGTGCCAGCAGCGTGGGGACAGGGGATGGCTACACCTTC
NA	TRBV7-9	TRBJ2-7	NA	CASSLMTSIAYEQYF	TGTGCCAGCAGCTTAATGACCTCCATTGCCTACGAGCAGTACTTC
NA	TRBV30	TRBJ2-1	NA	CAWRPGAGGQFF	TGTGCCTGGAGGCCGGGGGCTGGGGGGCAGTTCTTC
NA	TRBV6-5	TRBJ2-7	NA	CASSSLQGSYEQYF	TGTGCCAGCAGTTCCTTACAGGGTTCCTACGAGCAGTACTTC
NA	TRBV27	TRBJ2-7	NA	CASSSKVGYEQYF	TGTGCCAGCAGCTCGAAGGTTGGCTACGAGCAGTACTTC
NA	TRBV7-7	TRBJ2-5	NA	CASSSSGTPQETQYF	TGTGCCAGCAGCTCGTCCGGGACACCCCAAGAGACCCAGTACTTC
TRBD1	TRBV5-8	TRBJ1-4	NA	CASSLGQGFEKLFF	TGTGCCAGCAGCTTGGGACAGGGGTTTGAAAAACTGTTTTTT
NA	TRBV4-1	TRBJ2-4	NA	CASSQGFLGGAKNIQYF	TGCGCCAGCAGCCAAGGTTTCCTAGGAGGGGCCAAAAACATTCAGTACTTC
TRBD1	TRBV6-6	TRBJ2-7	NA	CASSALTGKPNEQYF	TGTGCCAGCAGTGCCTTGACAGGGAAGCCCAACGAGCAGTACTTC
NA	TRBV28	TRBJ2-7	NA	CAVQRPAGGGSYEQYF	TGTGCCGTCCAACGGCCAGCAGGAGGGGGCTCCTACGAGCAGTACTTC
NA	TRBV6-5	TRBJ2-1	few	CASTRGESYNEQFF	TGTGCCAGCACCCGAGGAGAATCCTACAATGAGCAGTTCTTC
NA	TRBV27	TRBJ1-1	NA	CASSNNLGTNYFF	TGTGCCAGCAGCAATAATTTGGGGACCAATTATTTCTTT
TRBD2	TRBV10-2	TRBJ2-3	NA	CASRLAGSTDTQYF	TGCGCCAGCAGGTTAGCGGGAAGCACAGATACGCAGTATTTT
NA	TRBV28	TRBJ1-1	NA	CASTLPWTEAFF	TGTGCCAGCACCCTCCCATGGACTGAAGCTTTCTTT
NA	TRBV18	TRBJ1-5	NA	CASSTAGEQPQHF	TGTGCCAGCTCAACAGCAGGGGAACAGCCCCAGCATTTT
TRBD2	TRBV9	TRBJ2-1	once	CASSVNGGAYNEQFF	TGTGCCAGCAGCGTAAACGGGGGGGCTTACAATGAGCAGTTCTTC
TRBD2	TRBV5-4	TRBJ2-7	NA	CASSPTGGLAYYEQYF	TGTGCCAGCAGCCCGACGGGGGGACTAGCGTATTACGAGCAGTACTTC
TRBD1	TRBV2	TRBJ1-1	NA	CASEGQGAPDTEAFF	TGTGCCAGCGAGGGACAGGGGGCGCCGGACACTGAAGCTTTCTTT
TRBD1	TRBV10-1	TRBJ2-3	NA	CASSEYGQGGDTQYF	TGCGCCAGCAGTGAATATGGACAGGGCGGAGATACGCAGTATTTT
TRBD1	TRBV5-3	TRBJ1-5	NA	CARSPDRGHQPQHF	TGTGCCAGAAGCCCAGACAGGGGGCATCAGCCCCAGCATTTT
TRBD1	TRBV2	TRBJ2-1	once	CASSERQGVRNEQFF	TGTGCCAGCAGTGAAAGACAGGGGGTTCGCAATGAGCAGTTCTTC